These 20 T cell receptor beta chains were sequenced from one sample in a study of blood T cell repertoires in COVID-19. Data came from immunoSEQ multiplex PCR; TCRdb stores just in-frame clones and leaves some out. The profile shows roughly 180,000 clones, around 79% of them singletons. The sequenced sample was peripheral blood. The receptors were gathered from a woman aged 60-70 years with COVID-19, enrolled during active disease.

The chain couples TRBV5-1 to TRBJ2-5; 9 nucleotides align to TRBD2. Germline V CDR1 and CDR2: SGHRS, YFSETQ. The J segment lost 5 bases and the V segment lost 0 bases, leaving 8 bases of the junction unmatched. The CDR3 loop spans 16 amino acids. The CDR3 nucleotides are TGCGCCAGCAGCTTGGGGTCCTTAGCGGGAGTTGAGACCCAGTACTTC. This translates into CASSLGSLAGVETQYF.

A few counts support this clone. The chain recombines TRBV7-8 with TRBJ2-1; no definite D call. The CDR3 runs to 13 residues. Deletions cut 3 bases from V and 2 bases from J, with 5 bases between. From germline, CDR1 is SGHVS and CDR2 FQNEAQ. DNA of the CDR3: TGTGCCAGCAGCTTTCAAACCTACAATGAGCAGTTCTTC. Translation: CASSFQTYNEQFF.

The genes are TRBV3-1 (or the pseudogene TRBV3-2) and TRBJ1-1; 8 nucleotides align to TRBD1. After removal of 0 bases from V and 8 bases from J, the junction contained 2 bases not matched to a gene. This CDR3 comprises 13 residues. Germline-derived CDR1 and CDR2 are LGHDT and YNNKEL (reference sequence). This CDR3 is CASSQDWDREAFF. DNA for the CDR3: TGTGCCAGCAGCCAAGACTGGGACAGGGAAGCTTTCTTT.

The chain joins TRBV4-3 to TRBJ2-3; D not resolved. V was pared by 0 bases and J by 2 bases, with 15 bases between. CDR1 and CDR2 (germline): LGHNA, YSLEER. The CDR3 sequence is 17 residues long. CDR3 in amino acids: CASSQDVPGSHTDTQYF. CDR3 nucleotides: TGCGCCAGCAGCCAAGACGTCCCAGGCTCTCACACAGATACGCAGTATTTT.

The rearrangement joins TRBV19 to TRBJ2-7; 7 nucleotides agree with TRBD2. The CDR3 has 13 residues. Trimming cost V 4 bases and J 3 bases; bases outside gene matches: 3. Germline V gene data show CDR1 as LNHDA and CDR2 as SQIVND (reference sequence). In DNA, the CDR3 is TGTGCCAGTAGTAGGGACTACTTCTACGAGCAGTACTTC. This sequence encodes CASSRDYFYEQYF.

The chain couples TRBV7-8 to TRBJ2-7; TRBD1 matches 10 bases. Germline CDR1 is SGHVS and CDR2 is FQNEAQ. J was trimmed by 7 bases and V by 5 bases; bases with no gene match: 2. The CDR3 is 12 amino acids. The CDR3, as DNA: TGTGCCAGCAGCCGGGACAGGGGAGAGCAGTACGTC. Protein product: CASSRDRGEQYV.

This rearrangement joins TRBV3-1 (or the pseudogene TRBV3-2) to TRBJ1-1; no firm D call. The CDR3 runs to 16 residues. V lost 1 base and J lost 4, with 16 bases in between. Germline V lookup: CDR1 LGHDT, CDR2 YNNKEL (reference sequence). Here the CDR3 DNA reads TGTGCCAGCAGCCAAGGAGGGCGAAGTTGGGGCACTGAAGCTTTCTTT. Protein product: CASSQGGRSWGTEAFF.

This sequence joins TRBV5-1 and TRBJ1-2, with TRBD1 identical over 10 bases. CDR3 size: 14 residues. J was trimmed by 4 bases and V by 4 bases; bases with no gene match: 4. Germline CDR1 and CDR2: SGHRS and YFSETQ. As DNA, the CDR3 is TGCGCCAGCAGCACGGGACAGGGGATCTATGGCTACACCTTC. This gives the protein CASSTGQGIYGYTF. Using reference TRBV5-1 and TRBJ1-2 for the parts outside the CDR3, the full variable domain is KAGVTQTPRYLIKTRGQQVTLSCSPISGHRSVSWYQQTPGQGLQFLFEYFSETQRNKGNFPGRFSGRQFSNSRSEMNVSTLELGDSALYLCASSTGQGIYGYTFGSGTRLTVV.

The V call is TRBV18, the J call TRBJ2-2; TRBD2 might be the D (5 bases). The CDR3 runs to 16 residues. From germline, CDR1 is KGHSH and CDR2 LQKENI. V shed 1 base and J shed 2 bases, with 11 bases lying between them. This CDR3 is CASSPRTRKNTGELFF. The CDR3 DNA follows: TGTGCCAGCTCACCACGGACTCGAAAAAACACCGGGGAGCTGTTTTTT.

The V and J genes are TRBV24-1 and TRBJ2-1, with 13 bases matching TRBD2. Trimming cost V 3 bases and J 4 bases; bases outside gene matches: 5. Germline V lookup: CDR1 KGHDR, CDR2 SFDVKD. The CDR3 covers 17 residues. CDR3 coding DNA: TGTGCCACCAGTGATGCCGGGACTAGCGGGAATTACAATGAGCAGTTCTTC. Translating it yields CATSDAGTSGNYNEQFF.

The sample holds one count of this clone. CDR3 loop: CASTRGYNGYTF. CDR3 bases: TGTGCCAGCACGAGAGGGTACAATGGCTACACCTTC. The V call is TRBV28, the J call TRBJ1-2; no clear D gene. Germline values: CDR1 MDHEN, CDR2 SYDVKM. The CDR3 contains 12 residues. V was trimmed by 7 bases and J by 6 bases, leaving 12 bases between them.

CDR3 amino acids: CSASFKGQGFYGYTF. Written as DNA, the CDR3 is TGCAGTGCTAGTTTCAAGGGACAAGGCTTCTATGGCTACACCTTC. The genes are TRBV20-1 and TRBJ1-2; D possibly corresponds to TRBD1 (6 bases). Trimming removed 3 bases from V and 4 bases from J, with 18 bases in between. The CDR3 is 15 amino acids. Germline V gives CDR1 DFQATT, CDR2 SNEGSKA (reference sequence).

The chain recombines TRBV3-1 (or the pseudogene TRBV3-2) with TRBJ2-7; 7 bases are a match to TRBD1. J was trimmed by 2 bases and V by 4 bases; bases with no gene match: 5. From germline, CDR1 is LGHDT and CDR2 YNNKEL (reference sequence). The CDR3 loop spans 14 amino acids. The CDR3 loop reads CASSPPDRPYEQYF. The CDR3 nucleotides read TGTGCCAGCAGCCCTCCGGACAGGCCCTACGAGCAGTACTTC.

The chain joins TRBV6-5 to TRBJ2-7, with 9 bases identical to TRBD1. The germline CDR1 and CDR2 sequences are MNHEY and SVGAGI. The CDR3 has 15 amino acids. Trimming cost V 6 bases and J 2 bases; bases outside gene matches: 8. This CDR3 is CASRRGGTGPYEQYF. The CDR3 DNA is TGTGCCAGCAGAAGGGGTGGGACAGGGCCCTACGAGCAGTACTTC.

The chain couples TRBV3-1 (or the pseudogene TRBV3-2) to TRBJ2-5, with D possibly matching TRBD1 (5 bases). The CDR3 sequence is 14 residues long. The germline V gene has CDR1 LGHDT and CDR2 YNNKEL (reference sequence). The ends were cut back, 4 bases at V and 5 bases at J, with 14 bases in the middle. The CDR3 nucleotides are TGTGCCAGCAGCCCACGGACATCTATTGAGACCCAGTACTTC. It codes for CASSPRTSIETQYF.

V usage is TRBV7-2 and J usage is TRBJ2-7; D possibly corresponds to TRBD1 (5 bases). The V end lost 4 bases, the J end lost 4 bases, and 20 bases lay between the germline ends. CDR1 is SGHTA and CDR2 is FQGNSA in the germline V gene. This CDR3 has 16 residues. The CDR3 DNA reads as TGTGCCAGCAGCTCCCACTGGTCGATTTCAGGGTACGAGCAGTACTTC. It specifies CASSSHWSISGYEQYF.

The V call is TRBV28, the J call TRBJ1-2, with D maybe TRBD1 (5 bases). The CDR3 has 12 residues. Trimming took 4 bases from V and 5 from J, leaving 8 bases between them. Per the germline V gene, CDR1 is MDHEN and CDR2 is SYDVKM. The CDR3 sequence: CASSSGTYGYTF. CDR3 nucleotides: TGTGCCAGCAGTTCCGGGACTTATGGCTACACCTTC.

The chain has TRBV28 and TRBJ2-7, with 11 bases that match TRBD2. Germline assignment: CDR1 MDHEN and CDR2 SYDVKM. The CDR3 totals 14 residues. Trimming at V came to 6 bases and at J to 2 bases, leaving 3 bases not matched to a gene. CDR3 region: CASRTSGMTYEQYF. The CDR3 bases are TGTGCCAGCAGGACTAGCGGGATGACCTACGAGCAGTACTTC.

The V call is TRBV19, the J call TRBJ2-4, with D possibly matching TRBD1 (8 bases). V was clipped by 6 bases and J by 8 bases, with 17 bases between them. Germline CDR1 is LNHDA and CDR2 is SQIVND (reference sequence). The CDR3 contains 14 residues. CDR3 amino acids: CASSRLAQGDIQYF. The DNA for the CDR3 is TGTGCCAGTAGCCGACTAGCACAGGGGGACATTCAGTACTTC. The variable domain in full, with the rest retrieved from reference TRBV19 and TRBJ2-4, is DGGITQSPKYLFRKEGQNVTLSCEQNLNHDAMYWYRQDPGQGLRLIYYSQIVNDFQKGDIAEGYSVSREKKESFPLTVTSAQKNPTAFYLCASSRLAQGDIQYFGAGTRLSVL.

The rearrangement links TRBV5-1 to TRBJ2-3; 11 nucleotides line up with TRBD2. The germline CDR1 and CDR2 sequences are SGHRS and YFSETQ. This CDR3 is 16 amino acids long. V dropped 0 bases and J dropped 5; count of bases not matched to a gene: 5. As DNA, the CDR3 is TGCGCCAGCAGCTTGGAGGTAGCGGGGGGGCAAGATACGCAGTATTTT. Translating it yields CASSLEVAGGQDTQYF.